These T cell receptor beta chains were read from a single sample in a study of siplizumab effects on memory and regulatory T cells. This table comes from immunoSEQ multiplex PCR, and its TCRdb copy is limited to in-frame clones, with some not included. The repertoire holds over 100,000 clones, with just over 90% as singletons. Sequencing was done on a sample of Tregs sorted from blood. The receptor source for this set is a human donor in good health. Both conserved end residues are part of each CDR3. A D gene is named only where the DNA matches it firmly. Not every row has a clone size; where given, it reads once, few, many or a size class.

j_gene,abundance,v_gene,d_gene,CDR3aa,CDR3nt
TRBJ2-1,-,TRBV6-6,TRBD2,CASSPGLAGGDNEQFF,TGTGCCAGCAGCCCGGGACTAGCGGGAGGGGACAATGAGCAGTTCTTC
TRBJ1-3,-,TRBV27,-,CASSLLGTGNTIYF,TGTGCCAGCAGTTTATTGGGGACTGGAAACACCATATATTTT
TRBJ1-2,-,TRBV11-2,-,CASGLGGSTFDYTF,TGTGCCAGCGGGTTGGGTGGATCCACGTTTGACTACACCTTC
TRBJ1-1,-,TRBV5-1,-,CASRQTGGANTEAFF,TGCGCCAGCAGACAAACCGGGGGTGCGAACACTGAAGCTTTCTTT
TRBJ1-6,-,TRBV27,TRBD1,CASGREQGNYNSPLHF,TGTGCCAGCGGCCGGGAACAGGGGAACTATAATTCACCCCTCCACTTT
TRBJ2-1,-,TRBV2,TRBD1,CARRPGTGSNEQFF,TGTGCCAGAAGACCCGGGACAGGGAGCAATGAGCAGTTCTTC
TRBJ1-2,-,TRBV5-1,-,CASSLVGNYGYTF,TGCGCCAGCAGCTTGGTGGGGAACTATGGCTACACCTTC
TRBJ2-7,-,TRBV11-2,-,CASSLGSRSYEQYF,TGTGCCAGCAGCTTAGGTTCCAGGTCCTACGAGCAGTACTTC
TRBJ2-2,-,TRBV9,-,CASSVVGGNTGELFF,TGTGCCAGCAGCGTAGTTGGGGGCAACACCGGGGAGCTGTTTTTT
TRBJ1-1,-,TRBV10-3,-,CAIRENTEAFF,TGTGCCATCAGAGAGAACACTGAAGCTTTCTTT
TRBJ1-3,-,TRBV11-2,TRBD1,CASSPWDRGWTSGNTIYF,TGTGCCAGCAGCCCTTGGGACAGGGGATGGACCTCTGGAAACACCATATATTTT
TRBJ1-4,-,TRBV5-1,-,CASSLVAGDEKLFF,TGCGCCAGCAGCTTGGTGGCAGGGGATGAAAAACTGTTTTTT
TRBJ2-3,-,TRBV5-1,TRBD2,CASSYREGGTDTQYF,TGCGCCAGCAGCTATCGGGAGGGAGGAACAGATACGCAGTATTTT
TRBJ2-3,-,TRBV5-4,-,CASSLLGPTDTQYF,TGTGCCAGCAGCTTGTTAGGCCCCACAGATACGCAGTATTTT
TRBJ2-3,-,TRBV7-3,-,CASSLKGSDTQYF,TGTGCCAGCAGCTTAAAGGGATCAGATACGCAGTATTTT
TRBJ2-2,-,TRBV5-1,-,CASSLESSGRSGELFF,TGCGCCAGCAGCTTGGAAAGTTCGGGCCGGTCCGGGGAGCTGTTTTTT
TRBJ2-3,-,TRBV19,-,CASSISSAADTQYF,TGTGCCAGTAGTATATCCTCGGCAGCAGATACGCAGTATTTT
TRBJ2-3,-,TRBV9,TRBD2,CASSSGFTGGADTQYF,TGTGCCAGCAGCTCCGGATTTACGGGGGGGGCAGATACGCAGTATTTT
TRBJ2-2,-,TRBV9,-,CASSVGPASRELFF,TGTGCCAGCAGCGTAGGCCCGGCGTCCCGGGAGCTGTTTTTT
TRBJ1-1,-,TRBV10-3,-,CAISESNVLNTEAFF,TGTGCCATCAGTGAGTCGAATGTCCTTAACACTGAAGCTTTCTTT
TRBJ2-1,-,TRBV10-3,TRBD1,CAISDPPGTVNEQFF,TGTGCCATCAGTGACCCACCCGGGACAGTCAATGAGCAGTTCTTC
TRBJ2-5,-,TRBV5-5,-,CASSLLSATRGETQYF,TGTGCCAGCAGCCTTCTCAGTGCCACGAGGGGAGAGACCCAGTACTTC
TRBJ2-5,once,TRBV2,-,CASSLSKETQYF,TGTGCCAGCAGCCTGTCGAAAGAGACCCAGTACTTC
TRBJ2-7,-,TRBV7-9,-,CASSFGSYEQYF,TGTGCCAGCAGCTTCGGGTCCTACGAGCAGTACTTC
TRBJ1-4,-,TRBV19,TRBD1,CASSDRDRSEKLFF,TGTGCCAGTAGTGACCGGGACAGGAGTGAAAAACTGTTTTTT
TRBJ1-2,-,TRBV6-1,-,CASSDVGAPSDGYTF,TGTGCCAGCAGTGACGTCGGTGCTCCCAGTGATGGCTACACCTTC